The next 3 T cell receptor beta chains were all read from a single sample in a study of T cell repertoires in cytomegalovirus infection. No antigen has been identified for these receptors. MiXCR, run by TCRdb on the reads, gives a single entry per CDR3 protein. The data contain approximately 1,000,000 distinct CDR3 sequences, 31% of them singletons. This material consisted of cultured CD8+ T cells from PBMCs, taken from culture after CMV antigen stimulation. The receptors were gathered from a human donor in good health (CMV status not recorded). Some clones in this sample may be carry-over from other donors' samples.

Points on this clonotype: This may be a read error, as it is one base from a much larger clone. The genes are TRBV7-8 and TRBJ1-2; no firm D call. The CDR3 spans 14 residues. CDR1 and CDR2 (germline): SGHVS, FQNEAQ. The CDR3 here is CANSLELWNYGYTF. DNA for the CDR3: TGTGCCAACAGCTTAGAACTCTGGAACTATGGCTACACCTTC.

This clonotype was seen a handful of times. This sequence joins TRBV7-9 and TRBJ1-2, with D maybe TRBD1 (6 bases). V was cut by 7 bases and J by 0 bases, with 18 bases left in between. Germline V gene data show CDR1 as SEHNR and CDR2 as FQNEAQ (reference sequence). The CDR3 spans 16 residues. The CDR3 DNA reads TGTGCCAGCAACAATGGAGGGGACACCGCTAACTATGGCTACACCTTC. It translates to CASNNGGDTANYGYTF.

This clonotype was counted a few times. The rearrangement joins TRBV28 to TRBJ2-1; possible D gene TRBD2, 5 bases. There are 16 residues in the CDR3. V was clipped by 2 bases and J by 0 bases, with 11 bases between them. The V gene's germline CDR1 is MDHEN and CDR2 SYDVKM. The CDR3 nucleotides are TGTGCCAGCAGTTTACGGGGTACCAGCTCCTACAATGAGCAGTTCTTC. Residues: CASSLRGTSSYNEQFF.